This T cell receptor (beta chain) was recovered during a study of identical twins. TCRdb passed the 5' RACE reads through MiXCR, listing each CDR3 protein once. This table holds about 790,000 distinct CDR3 sequences, 15% to 20% found once. The trim removed 1 base at V and 6 bases at J, leaving 7 bases unmatched. The CDR3 contains 14 residues. Germline values: CDR1 DFQATT, CDR2 SNEGSKA (reference sequence). The same sample was also used in a study of T cells expressing NK-cell markers.

This chain joins TRBV20-1 and TRBJ2-5; 8 bases agree with TRBD2. The TCR was taken from a woman between 18 and 29 years old in good health. Sequencing was carried out using PBMCs. CDR3 protein: CSARASGGAKTQYF. The CDR3 nucleotides read TGCAGTGCTAGAGCATCGGGGGGGGCGAAGACCCAGTACTTC.